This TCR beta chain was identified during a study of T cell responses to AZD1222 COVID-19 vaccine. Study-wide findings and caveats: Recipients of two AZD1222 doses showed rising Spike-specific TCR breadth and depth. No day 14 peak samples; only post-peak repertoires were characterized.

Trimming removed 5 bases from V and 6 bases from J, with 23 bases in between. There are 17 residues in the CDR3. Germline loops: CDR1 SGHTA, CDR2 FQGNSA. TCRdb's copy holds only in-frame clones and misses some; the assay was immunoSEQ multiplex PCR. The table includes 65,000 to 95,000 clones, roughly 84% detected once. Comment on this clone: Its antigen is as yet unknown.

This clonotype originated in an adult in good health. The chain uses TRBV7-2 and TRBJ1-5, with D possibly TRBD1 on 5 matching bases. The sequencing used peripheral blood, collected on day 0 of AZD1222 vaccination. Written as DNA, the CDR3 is TGTGCCAGCAGCCCGCGTGGTGGGGCAGAGGGTAGTCAGCCCCAGCATTTT. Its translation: CASSPRGGAEGSQPQHF.